These 28 T cell receptor beta chains originate from one sample sequenced in a study of a mutant IDH1 vaccine in newly diagnosed glioma. These TCRs' antigens remain unknown. Stated time point: week 11, during vaccination. Vaccination comprised doses that each held 300 ug of mutant IDH1 20-mer peptide, plus topical imiquimod. The repertoire was sequenced with immunoSEQ multiplex PCR; TCRdb's copy has only in-frame clones and lacks some. This table has some 60,000 clones, 84% appearing once. The source material was PBMCs, sampled from a glioma patient whose treatment included an IDH1 peptide vaccine. The receptors were sampled from a man aged 30 to 45 with glioma.

The chain is built from TRBV7-3 and TRBJ2-1; D is uncertain. Trimming removed 4 bases at V and 0 bases at J, with 4 bases between. CDR1 and CDR2 (germline): SGHTA, FQGTGA. This CDR3 has 13 amino acids. CDR3: CASSWDSYNEQFF. In DNA, the CDR3 is TGTGCCAGCAGCTGGGACTCCTACAATGAGCAGTTCTTC.

This rearrangement joins TRBV19 to TRBJ1-2; D call uncertain. The CDR3 contains 13 residues. Germline V gene sequence: CDR1 LNHDA, CDR2 SQIVND (reference sequence). Trimming stripped 7 bases from V and 10 bases from J, with 19 bases between. The DNA of the CDR3 is TGTGCCAGTAAAAGGGTGGACGGAAACAACTACACCTTC. Translation: CASKRVDGNNYTF.

The rearrangement links TRBV9 to TRBJ2-2; D not certain. CDR3 length: 14 amino acids. Between the trimmed V and J ends, which lost 0 bases and 5 bases, there was a span of 8 bases. Germline V gene lookup returns CDR1 SGDLS and CDR2 YYNGEE. CDR3 sequence (DNA): TGTGCCAGCAGCGTAGATGGTCGAACCGGGGAGCTGTTTTTT. This gives the protein CASSVDGRTGELFF. The full variable domain, rest sourced from reference TRBV9 and TRBJ2-2, is DSGVTQTPKHLITATGQRVTLRCSPRSGDLSVYWYQQSLDQGLQFLIQYYNGEERAKGNILERFSAQQFPDLHSELNLSSLELGDSALYFCASSVDGRTGELFFGEGSRLTVL.

The chain combines TRBV2 with TRBJ2-1; 10 bases are shared with TRBD2. This CDR3 has 15 amino acids. CDR1 and CDR2 from the germline V gene are SNHLY and FYNNEI. The J segment lost 2 bases and the V segment lost 5 bases, leaving 3 bases of the junction unmatched. This chain's CDR3 is CASSNLAGAYNEQFF. CDR3 DNA sequence: TGTGCCAGCAGTAATCTAGCGGGGGCCTACAATGAGCAGTTCTTC.

The chain joins TRBV10-1 to TRBJ2-2, with unresolved D. CDR3 length: 11 residues. Looked up from germline, CDR1 is WNHNN and CDR2 is SYGVQD (reference sequence). Trimming shortened V by 3 bases and J by 7 bases, and 3 bases separated the two germline ends. Written as DNA, the CDR3 is TGCGCCAGCAGTGATAACGGGGAGCTGTTTTTT. Protein sequence: CASSDNGELFF.

The chain joins TRBV7-2 to TRBJ2-7; 7 bases map to TRBD2. V was clipped by 6 bases and J by 2 bases; unmatched bases: 19. CDR1 is SGHTA, CDR2 FQGNSA, per germline. The CDR3 has 18 amino acids. In DNA, the CDR3 is TGTGCCAGCAGTTCCAGTCGGTTTAGCGGGTCACTTCCCTACGAGCAGTACTTC. Its translation is CASSSSRFSGSLPYEQYF.

The chain joins TRBV28 to TRBJ2-5; D remains unclear. CDR1 and CDR2 (germline): MDHEN, SYDVKM. The CDR3 spans 14 residues. V was pared by 5 bases and J by 1 base, with 11 bases between. DNA of the CDR3: TGTGCCAGCAGTCCTCTAGTGACCCAAGAGACCCAGTACTTC. Amino acid sequence: CASSPLVTQETQYF.

This clone was counted a single time. The chain links TRBV7-2 to TRBJ2-2, with TRBD1 as a possible D gene (5 bases). Trimming took off 5 bases at V and 5 bases at J, with 15 bases between the two ends. This CDR3 spans 15 amino acids. CDR1 is SGHTA, CDR2 FQGNSA, per germline. The CDR3 sequence: CASSARTSPTGELFF. As DNA, the CDR3 is TGTGCCAGCAGCGCCAGGACAAGTCCTACCGGGGAGCTGTTTTTT. Full variable domain (missing parts from reference TRBV7-2 and TRBJ2-2): GAGVSQSPSNKVTEKGKDVELRCDPISGHTALYWYRQSLGQGLEFLIYFQGNSAPDKSGLPSDRFSAERTGGSVSTLTIQRTQQEDSAVYLCASSARTSPTGELFFGEGSRLTVL.

Notes on this clone: Compared with germline, one end of the junction differs, possibly owing to a read error. The chain links TRBV5-4 to TRBJ2-5, with 9 positions matching TRBD2. Germline V gene lookup returns CDR1 SGHNT and CDR2 YYREEE (reference sequence). This CDR3 has 14 amino acids. The CDR3 DNA follows: TGCGCCAGCAGCCAAGGGCTAGCGGGGGAGACCCAGTACTTC. Encoded protein: CASSQGLAGETQYF.

The chain recombines TRBV10-1 with TRBJ1-1; no firm D call. V was shortened by 3 bases and J by 0 bases, with 5 bases between the two germline ends. The germline V gene has CDR1 WNHNN and CDR2 SYGVQD (reference sequence). This CDR3 spans 13 amino acids. The CDR3 spells CASSDRLNTEAFF. The CDR3 DNA is TGCGCCAGCAGTGACAGATTGAACACTGAAGCTTTCTTT.

This rearrangement joins TRBV5-1 to TRBJ1-2, with a possible D match to TRBD1 (5 bases). The length of the CDR3 is 15 residues. Germline CDR1 is SGHRS and CDR2 is YFSETQ. V shed 4 bases and J shed 0 bases, with 13 bases lying between them. CDR3 in amino acids: CASSQRGGSNYGYTF. The CDR3 DNA reads as TGCGCCAGCAGCCAGCGGGGGGGTTCTAACTATGGCTACACCTTC.

The V gene is TRBV28, the J gene TRBJ2-5; D is unclear. Germline assignment: CDR1 MDHEN and CDR2 SYDVKM. CDR3 size: 11 residues. V was shortened by 5 bases and J by 2 bases, with 3 bases between the two germline ends. Here the CDR3 DNA reads TGTGCCAGCAGTCCACAAGAGACCCAGTACTTC. It yields the protein CASSPQETQYF. Full variable domain (missing parts from reference TRBV28 and TRBJ2-5): DVKVTQSSRYLVKRTGEKVFLECVQDMDHENMFWYRQDPGLGLRLIYFSYDVKMKEKGDIPEGYSVSREKKERFSLILESASTNQTSMYLCASSPQETQYFGPGTRLLVL.

The chain uses TRBV4-2 and TRBJ2-2, with 9 nucleotides matching TRBD2. From germline, CDR1 is LGHNA and CDR2 YNFKEQ. CDR3 length equals 17 residues. Trimming cost V 0 bases and J 6 bases; bases outside gene matches: 8. CDR3 protein: CASSQERALAGAGELFF. The CDR3 DNA sequence: TGTGCCAGCAGCCAAGAGAGGGCACTAGCGGGTGCCGGGGAGCTGTTTTTT.

This rearrangement joins TRBV5-6 to TRBJ1-2; D is perhaps TRBD1 (5 bases). Deletions cut 0 bases from V and 2 bases from J, with 5 bases between. The CDR3 is 13 residues long. Germline CDR1 is SGHDT and CDR2 is YYEEEE. CDR3 in amino acids: CASSLGQNYGYTF. For the CDR3, the DNA is TGTGCCAGCAGCTTGGGACAGAACTATGGCTACACCTTC.

The rearrangement links TRBV5-4 to TRBJ2-7, with 12 bases aligning to TRBD1. V gave up 4 bases and J gave up 5 bases; unmatched junction bases: 7. There are 15 residues in the CDR3. Germline V gives CDR1 SGHNT, CDR2 YYREEE (reference sequence). This CDR3 is CASSGGQGAGNEQYF. CDR3 nucleotides: TGTGCCAGCAGCGGGGGACAGGGGGCTGGAAACGAGCAGTACTTC.

V usage is TRBV5-4 and J usage is TRBJ2-5; D unresolved. V was trimmed by 2 bases and J by 5 bases, leaving 4 bases between them. The CDR3 has 11 residues. Germline CDR1 is SGHNT and CDR2 is YYREEE (reference sequence). DNA of the CDR3: TGTGCCAGCAGCTTCTACGAGACCCAGTACTTC. Encoded protein: CASSFYETQYF.

The V call is TRBV27, the J call TRBJ1-4, with D uncertain. The CDR3 loop spans 13 amino acids. V lost 6 bases to trimming and J lost 2 bases, with 7 bases between them. Germline-derived CDR1 and CDR2 are MNHEY and SMNVEV (reference sequence). The DNA of the CDR3 is TGTGCCAGCAGCATTTTTACTAATGAAAAACTGTTTTTT. Its translation: CASSIFTNEKLFF.

The chain has TRBV20-1 and TRBJ1-1; the D is unclear. Germline-derived CDR1 and CDR2 are DFQATT and SNEGSKA (reference sequence). V lost 7 bases and J 2 bases, leaving 5 bases between the germline ends. The CDR3 covers 10 residues. The CDR3 reads CSGGNTEAFF. CDR3 coding DNA: TGCAGTGGAGGAAACACTGAAGCTTTCTTT.

DNA for the CDR3: TGTGCCAGCAGCTTGGGACAGGGGGCTGGGGAGACCCAGTACTTC. This codes for CASSLGQGAGETQYF. The chain recombines TRBV5-6 with TRBJ2-5; 10 nucleotides line up with TRBD1. V lost 0 bases, J lost 5 bases, and 4 bases stayed unmatched. There are 15 residues in the CDR3. Germline V gives CDR1 SGHDT, CDR2 YYEEEE.

This clone is medium-sized (0.01 to 0.1%) in the sample. The genes are TRBV5-4 and TRBJ1-4; D gene ambiguous. V lost 0 bases and J lost 8, with 5 bases in between. Per germline, CDR1 SGHNT and CDR2 YYREEE (reference sequence). The CDR3 totals 12 residues. The CDR3 coding sequence is TGTGCCAGCAGCTTGGATGGGGAAAAACTGTTTTTT. It encodes CASSLDGEKLFF.

The rearrangement links TRBV5-1 to TRBJ1-1; 8 nucleotides agree with TRBD1. Germline CDR1 reads SGHRS; CDR2 reads YFSETQ. CDR3 length equals 13 residues. V shed 7 bases, J shed 2 bases, and the junction held 4 bases outside the gene matches. CDR3 loop: CASGDRLNTEAFF. CDR3 nucleotide sequence: TGCGCCAGCGGGGACAGGTTAAACACTGAAGCTTTCTTT. Using reference TRBV5-1 and TRBJ1-1 for the parts outside the CDR3, the full variable domain is KAGVTQTPRYLIKTRGQQVTLSCSPISGHRSVSWYQQTPGQGLQFLFEYFSETQRNKGNFPGRFSGRQFSNSRSEMNVSTLELGDSALYLCASGDRLNTEAFFGQGTRLTVV.

The CDR3 sequence: CASSRGSNQPQHF. In DNA form, the CDR3 reads TGTGCCAGCAGTAGGGGTAGCAATCAGCCCCAGCATTTT. This sequence joins TRBV9 and TRBJ1-5, with D possibly TRBD1 on 5 matching bases. CDR3 size: 13 residues. The germline V gene has CDR1 SGDLS and CDR2 YYNGEE. V gave up 5 bases and J gave up 0 bases, with 6 bases separating them. Using reference TRBV9 and TRBJ1-5 for the parts outside the CDR3, the full variable domain is DSGVTQTPKHLITATGQRVTLRCSPRSGDLSVYWYQQSLDQGLQFLIQYYNGEERAKGNILERFSAQQFPDLHSELNLSSLELGDSALYFCASSRGSNQPQHFGDGTRLSIL.

V and J are TRBV7-2 and TRBJ1-1; maybe TRBD1 (6 bases). CDR3 length: 13 residues. The V gene's germline CDR1 is SGHTA and CDR2 FQGNSA. Deletions cut 0 bases from V and 13 bases from J, with 15 bases between. The DNA for the CDR3 is TGTGCCAGCAGCTTAGCGCGTCAGGGGAGTGGTTTCTTT. Translating it yields CASSLARQGSGFF.

This chain uses TRBV28 with TRBJ1-1; perhaps TRBD1 as D (5 bases). This CDR3 comprises 17 residues. V dropped 7 bases and J dropped 0 bases, with 21 bases sitting between them. Germline values: CDR1 MDHEN, CDR2 SYDVKM. The CDR3 region is CASTLDRKSPMNTEAFF. For the CDR3, the DNA is TGTGCCAGCACCCTCGACAGAAAATCCCCAATGAACACTGAAGCTTTCTTT.

V is TRBV9 and J is TRBJ1-6; D is undetermined. CDR3 length: 14 residues. Trimming pared 0 bases from V and 8 bases from J, leaving 9 bases between. From germline, CDR1 is SGDLS and CDR2 YYNGEE. As DNA, the CDR3 is TGTGCCAGCAGCGTAGATCCCGAATATTCACCCCTCCACTTT. Protein sequence: CASSVDPEYSPLHF. Combining the CDR3 with reference TRBV9 and TRBJ1-6 gives the whole variable domain DSGVTQTPKHLITATGQRVTLRCSPRSGDLSVYWYQQSLDQGLQFLIQYYNGEERAKGNILERFSAQQFPDLHSELNLSSLELGDSALYFCASSVDPEYSPLHFGNGTRLTVT.

V and J are TRBV5-6 and TRBJ1-2, with D possibly TRBD1 on 5 matching bases. CDR1 SGHDT and CDR2 YYEEEE come from the germline V gene. Trimming cost V 4 bases and J 1 base, with 14 bases left between them. The CDR3 loop spans 15 amino acids. For the CDR3, the DNA is TGTGCCAGCAGCCCTTTTCGGGGCGATAACTATGGCTACACCTTC. Its protein is CASSPFRGDNYGYTF.

The gene calls are TRBV2 and TRBJ1-4, with 9 bases that match TRBD1. J lost 4 bases, V lost 6 bases, and 3 bases had no gene match. Germline CDR1 SNHLY, CDR2 FYNNEI. This CDR3 spans 14 amino acids. DNA of the CDR3: TGTGCCAGCAGGAGGGACAGGGTTAATGAAAAACTGTTTTTT. Translated, it gives CASRRDRVNEKLFF.

This rearrangement joins TRBV20-1 to TRBJ1-5; no clear D gene. CDR3 size: 11 residues. Germline CDR1 DFQATT, CDR2 SNEGSKA (reference sequence). The V gene lost 4 bases and the J gene lost 3 bases, with 4 bases spanning the gap. The chain's CDR3 is CSAMSNQPQHF. For the CDR3, the DNA is TGCAGTGCTATGTCCAATCAGCCCCAGCATTTT.